The 20 T cell receptor beta chains in this list originate from one sample, sequenced in a study of OX40 agonist ivuxolimab in advanced cancers. Assay: immunoSEQ multiplex PCR; the TCRdb copy retains only in-frame clones and omits some. Of about 20,000 clones listed, 77% are singletons. The specimen comprised CD4+ or CD8+ T cells sorted from blood, sampled in a trial of the OX40 agonist ivuxolimab. These receptor sequences come from an adult with an advanced solid tumor such as melanoma, head and neck, liver or kidney cancer.

The CDR3 region is CASSHPGAYEQYF. CDR3 coding DNA: TGTGCCAGCAGCCACCCCGGAGCCTACGAGCAGTACTTC. This sequence joins TRBV14 and TRBJ2-7, with D uncertain. V lost 3 bases and J 2 bases, leaving 8 bases between the germline ends. Per germline, CDR1 SGHDN and CDR2 FVKESK. The CDR3 is 13 amino acids.

There are a few counts of this clone. The J gene is TRBJ2-1, the V gene TRBV2; 10 nucleotides match TRBD2. Germline assignment: CDR1 SNHLY and CDR2 FYNNEI. Germline trimming cut 8 bases from V and 3 bases from J; bases unmatched to any gene: 1. This CDR3 is 13 amino acids long. The chain's CDR3 is CASGLADYNEQFF. The CDR3 nucleotides are TGTGCCAGCGGACTAGCGGACTACAATGAGCAGTTCTTC.

In its sample, this clone was seen a few times. This sequence joins TRBV7-9 and TRBJ2-7, with D uncertain. Deletions cut 3 bases from V and 3 bases from J, with 6 bases between. This CDR3 has 12 amino acids. Per germline, CDR1 SEHNR and CDR2 FQNEAQ (reference sequence). The CDR3 sequence is CASSLGVYEQYF. Written as DNA, the CDR3 is TGTGCCAGCAGCTTGGGTGTCTACGAGCAGTACTTC.

This clone was seen a few times. The chain uses TRBV5-4 and TRBJ2-5; 10 nucleotides align to TRBD2. The CDR3 has 19 residues. Germline CDR1 SGHNT, CDR2 YYREEE (reference sequence). V shed 5 bases and J 2 bases; nucleotides not matched to a gene: 18. DNA of the CDR3: TGTGCCAGCAGGGATACACCGGGACTAGCGTCACCCGATCAAGAGACCCAGTACTTC. It encodes CASRDTPGLASPDQETQYF.

The chain couples TRBV5-1 to TRBJ1-1; possible D gene TRBD1, 6 bases. This CDR3 comprises 15 residues. V gave up 4 bases and J gave up 0 bases, with 13 bases separating them. Germline loops: CDR1 SGHRS, CDR2 YFSETQ. Here the CDR3 DNA reads TGCGCCAGCAGCGAACCACAGGGTTTGAACACTGAAGCTTTCTTT. This encodes CASSEPQGLNTEAFF.

This clone appeared once. The chain recombines TRBV2 with TRBJ2-2, with D hard to call. Trimming pared 2 bases from V and 5 bases from J, leaving 12 bases between. The CDR3 runs 15 residues. Per germline, CDR1 SNHLY and CDR2 FYNNEI. This chain's CDR3 is CASSERPLGTGELFF. In nucleotides, the CDR3 is TGTGCCAGCAGTGAAAGGCCCTTAGGTACCGGGGAGCTGTTTTTT.

This sequence joins TRBV9 and TRBJ2-7; TRBD2 matches at 13 bases. CDR1 is SGDLS, CDR2 YYNGEE, per germline. This CDR3 contains 18 residues. With V trimmed by 4 bases and J by 2 bases, 12 bases remained unmatched. In DNA, the CDR3 is TGTGCCAGCAGCAAGGACGGGACTAGCGGGGCCCCTCCCTACGAGCAGTACTTC. Its translation is CASSKDGTSGAPPYEQYF. The entire variable domain, with the rest obtained from reference TRBV9 and TRBJ2-7, is as follows: DSGVTQTPKHLITATGQRVTLRCSPRSGDLSVYWYQQSLDQGLQFLIQYYNGEERAKGNILERFSAQQFPDLHSELNLSSLELGDSALYFCASSKDGTSGAPPYEQYFGPGTRLTVT.

The chain employs TRBV4-1 and TRBJ2-7; TRBD2 might be the D (5 bases). CDR1 and CDR2 from the germline V gene are MGHRA and YSYEKL. This CDR3 spans 15 amino acids. The V gene lost 1 base and the J gene lost 4 bases, with 14 bases spanning the gap. The CDR3 loop is CASSQVTAGSYEQYF. In DNA, the CDR3 is TGCGCCAGCAGCCAAGTAACGGCGGGCTCTTACGAGCAGTACTTC.

This rearrangement joins TRBV4-2 to TRBJ2-7; D possibly uses TRBD1 or TRBD2 (7 bases each). V lost 0 bases and J lost 5, with 17 bases in between. Germline values: CDR1 LGHNA, CDR2 YNFKEQ. CDR3 length equals 16 residues. As DNA, the CDR3 is TGTGCCAGCAGCCAAGATTTGGCAGGGGGGGCGGACGAGCAGTACTTC. This sequence encodes CASSQDLAGGADEQYF.

By sample share, this clone is medium-sized (0.01 to 0.1%). The chain couples TRBV10-2 to TRBJ1-1, with D unresolved. This CDR3 contains 13 residues. In germline, CDR1 is WSHSY, CDR2 SAAADI. Deletions cut 7 bases from V and 8 bases from J, with 17 bases between. CDR3 sequence: CASTAAWESEAFF. The DNA of the CDR3 is TGCGCCAGCACGGCTGCCTGGGAGTCGGAAGCTTTCTTT.

The V call is TRBV4-3, the J call TRBJ2-2; D unclear. The CDR3 runs to 15 residues. V lost 0 bases and J 6 bases, leaving 11 bases between the germline ends. Germline-derived CDR1 and CDR2 are LGHNA and YSLEER. The CDR3 sequence is CASSQDKPLSGELFF. The CDR3 DNA reads as TGCGCCAGCAGCCAAGATAAGCCTTTATCCGGGGAGCTGTTTTTT.

The table lists this clone with a count of one. The chain combines TRBV27 with TRBJ2-5; 9 positions agree with TRBD1. The CDR3 extends over 14 amino acids. Germline V gives CDR1 MNHEY, CDR2 SMNVEV (reference sequence). V was pared by 4 bases and J by 4 bases, with 4 bases of the junction left unmatched. The CDR3 loop is CASSSDRGGETQYF. CDR3 DNA sequence: TGTGCCAGCAGTTCGGACAGGGGTGGAGAGACCCAGTACTTC.

This rearrangement joins TRBV4-3 to TRBJ2-6, with 7 bases matching TRBD1. Germline values: CDR1 LGHNA, CDR2 YSLEER. The CDR3 covers 16 residues. Trimming at V came to 0 bases and at J to 5 bases, leaving 4 bases not matched to a gene. CDR3 protein: CASSQEQGPRANVLTF. The CDR3 DNA reads TGCGCCAGCAGCCAAGAACAGGGGCCCCGGGCCAACGTCCTGACTTTC.

This sequence joins TRBV2 and TRBJ2-7; possible D gene TRBD2, 5 bases. Deletions cut 9 bases from V and 3 bases from J, with 9 bases between. CDR3 size: 11 residues. Per the germline V gene, CDR1 is SNHLY and CDR2 is FYNNEI. This CDR3 reads CASQEDYEQYF. The CDR3 region has the DNA TGTGCCAGTCAGGAGGACTACGAGCAGTACTTC.

This chain joins TRBV5-1 and TRBJ2-3; D is possibly TRBD2 (7 bases). V lost 2 bases to trimming and J lost 6 bases, with 16 bases between them. Looked up from germline, CDR1 is SGHRS and CDR2 is YFSETQ. The CDR3 sequence is 15 residues long. CDR3 DNA sequence: TGCGCCAGCAGCTTACGGGGGGCGATAACTGATACGCAGTATTTT. Its protein is CASSLRGAITDTQYF.

CDR3 bases: TGTGCCAGCAGTGATCAGGGGTACGAGCAGTACTTC. Translated: CASSDQGYEQYF. V is TRBV6-1 and J is TRBJ2-7, with D maybe TRBD1 (6 bases). Per the germline V gene, CDR1 is MNHNS and CDR2 is SASEGT. CDR3 length: 12 amino acids. With 3 bases removed from V and 4 bases from J, the gap between germline ends came to 7 bases.

The chain employs TRBV6-1 and TRBJ2-7; D is unclear. V was trimmed by 3 bases and J by 4 bases, leaving 13 bases between them. Germline CDR1 MNHNS, CDR2 SASEGT. The CDR3 covers 14 residues. The CDR3 DNA follows: TGTGCCAGCAGTGAGCAGGCGGATCTGTACGAGCAGTACTTC. It yields the protein CASSEQADLYEQYF.

A single count supports this clone. The V gene is TRBV5-1, the J gene TRBJ1-2; 7 nucleotides match TRBD1. The CDR3 extends over 13 amino acids. Per the germline V gene, CDR1 is SGHRS and CDR2 is YFSETQ. With 3 bases clipped from V and 10 bases from J, the junction kept 9 bases outside the gene matches. CDR3 residues: CASSSKTGKDYTF. CDR3 nucleotides: TGCGCCAGCAGCTCAAAGACAGGGAAGGACTACACCTTC.

The chain couples TRBV6-1 to TRBJ1-5; D is possibly TRBD1 (5 bases). V lost 0 bases and J 9 bases, leaving 18 bases between the germline ends. The CDR3 contains 16 residues. Germline V gene sequence: CDR1 MNHNS, CDR2 SASEGT. CDR3 region: CASSEAADSPSWPQHF. The CDR3 DNA is TGTGCCAGCAGTGAAGCGGCCGACAGCCCGAGCTGGCCCCAGCATTTT.

The rearrangement uses TRBV6-1 and TRBJ2-5, with D possibly TRBD2 on 6 matching bases. The DNA matches TRBJ2-7 better at its end, which makes the J call doubtful. CDR1 and CDR2 from the germline V gene are MNHNS and SASEGT. CDR3 length: 17 residues. CDR3 sequence reads: CASSEEGGPWDSYEQYF. Here the CDR3 DNA reads TGTGCCAGCAGTGAAGAAGGAGGGCCGTGGGACTCCTACGAGCAGTACTTC.